This note documents a single TCR beta chain sequence. Its antigen remains unknown. This record comes from a study of Ad26.COV2.S vaccination and SARS-CoV-2 variants. The overall study: Enrolled in COV1001, the donor was in the Ad26.COV2.S trial arm, which received the vaccine.

Assay used: immunoSEQ multiplex PCR; TCRdb lists only in-frame clones, some missing. This table holds about 480,000 clones, about 83% found once. Germline values: CDR1 SGHNT, CDR2 YYREEE (reference sequence). The CDR3 extends over 16 amino acids. The V end was cut by 4 bases, the J end by 6 bases, with 19 bases between. Specified treatment: some 20 received Ad26.COV2.S at low or high dose, single or two shots; 5 received placebo; per-sample allocation not given. Samples were taken on day 63 after the first vaccine or placebo injection. Adults aged 18-55 years in Boston included the donor. In the vaccine, an Ad26 vector expressed the SARS-CoV-2 spike of the Wuhan strain. Findings of the study overall: Comparability of non-spike TCR breadth was observed across vaccine and placebo recipients.

The gene calls are TRBV5-4 and TRBJ2-2, with D possibly matching TRBD1 (6 bases). This clonotype was sampled from a person between 18 and 59 years old who received the Ad26.COV2.S COVID-19 vaccine or a placebo. The source material was peripheral blood, sampled in a trial of Ad26.COV2.S vaccine versus placebo. Here the CDR3 DNA reads TGTGCCAGCAGCCAGACAGGTCCGGCCACGCCCGGGGAGCTGTTTTTT. This sequence encodes CASSQTGPATPGELFF. Full variable domain (rest looked up from reference TRBV5-4 and TRBJ2-2): ETGVTQSPTHLIKTRGQQVTLRCSSQSGHNTVSWYQQALGQGPQFIFQYYREEENGRGNFPPRFSGLQFPNYSSELNVNALELDDSALYLCASSQTGPATPGELFFGEGSRLTVL.